This TCR beta chain was identified during a study of Graves' ophthalmopathy and Graves' hyperthyroidism. The length of the CDR3 is 13 residues. The J segment lost 6 bases and the V segment lost 7 bases, leaving 8 bases of the junction unmatched. The germline gives CDR1 SQVTM, CDR2 ANQGSEA. Amplification targeted the TCR beta CDR3 regions, with RNA transcripts as the source material. First-round RT-PCR relied on HTBI primers, and a second-round multiplex PCR came next. TCRdb fed the multiplex PCR reads into MiXCR, producing one record per CDR3 protein. In the table there are some 1.1 million distinct CDR3 sequences, about 38% of which are singletons. This clonotype was detected once. The antigen is not known. Study-level findings and limits: Built on 13 signatures, a model told ophthalmopathy apart from stable hyperthyroidism with approximately 91% sensitivity and 81.08% specificity. Most thyroid clonotypes with frequency above 0.001 were detected in blood too. This model predicted ophthalmopathy progression (sensitivity around 70%, specificity about 72%).

Other autoimmune diseases, uncontrolled infections, pregnancy or lactation led to the exclusion of patients. The chain carries TRBV29-1 and TRBJ1-5, with 8 nucleotides matching TRBD1. The sequencing sample was made of peripheral blood or thyroid tissue (not recorded which). The sequence derives from an adult man with Graves' hyperthyroidism. The CDR3 DNA follows: TGCAGCGGCTCACAGGGGGGGGGTCAGCCCCAGCATTTT. Amino acid sequence: CSGSQGGGQPQHF.